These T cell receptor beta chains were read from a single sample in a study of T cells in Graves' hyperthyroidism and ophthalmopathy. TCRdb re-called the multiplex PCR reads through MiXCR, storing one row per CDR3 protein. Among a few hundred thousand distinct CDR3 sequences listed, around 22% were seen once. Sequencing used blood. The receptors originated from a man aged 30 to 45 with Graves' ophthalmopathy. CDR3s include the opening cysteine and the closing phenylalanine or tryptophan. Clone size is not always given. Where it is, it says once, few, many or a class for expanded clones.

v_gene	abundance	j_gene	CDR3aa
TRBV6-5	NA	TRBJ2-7	CASSYEPTGREQYF
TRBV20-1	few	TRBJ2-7	CSARGANSGSAYEQYF
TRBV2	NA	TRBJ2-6	CASGQGTGANVLTF
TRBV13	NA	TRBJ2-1	CASSSSGFEQFF
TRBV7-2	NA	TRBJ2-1	CASSSGGSPGEQFF
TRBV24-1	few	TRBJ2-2	CATSGTVRDRGNTGELFF
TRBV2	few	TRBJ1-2	CASNLSPNYGYTF
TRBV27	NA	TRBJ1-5	CASSSADQPQHF
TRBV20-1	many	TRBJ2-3	CSASVLIGPTDTQYF
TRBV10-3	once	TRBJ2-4	CAIRDNGAKNIQYF
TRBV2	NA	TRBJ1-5	CASEGGASNQPQHF
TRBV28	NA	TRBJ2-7	CATLRLYEQYF
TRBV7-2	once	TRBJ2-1	CASGRGGEQFF
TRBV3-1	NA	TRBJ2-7	CASSLNRARYEQYF
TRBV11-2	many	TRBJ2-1	CASSPFGLAGARNEQFF
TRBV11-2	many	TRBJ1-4	CASSREVRGPSEKLFF